Each of the 7 T cell receptor beta chains below was sequenced from the same sample in a study of shared T cell receptors in the human thymus (dated by TCRdb to the early 2020s). The receptor library was made with the immunoSEQ multiplex PCR assay. TCRdb re-hosts the immuneACCESS table, in-frame sequences only. Its copies lack some clones; in the studies checked, an unresolved V gene accounts for under half of them, and the cause for the rest is not known. This sample is represented by about 400,000 clones; about 95% of them were singletons. Of the sample, approximately 0.02% falls within the top ten clones. Input material: thymocytes. The receptors come from a human donor.

The rearrangement links TRBV28 to TRBJ2-3; 11 bases are shared with TRBD2. J lost 1 base, V lost 4 bases, and 13 bases had no gene match. The CDR3 is made up of 19 amino acids. CDR1 and CDR2 (germline): MDHEN, SYDVKM. DNA for the CDR3: TGTGCCAGCAGTTCGAATCCTAGCGGGAGGACTCGCGGCACAGATACGCAGTATTTT. Encoded protein: CASSSNPSGRTRGTDTQYF.

The DNA of the CDR3 is TGTGCCAGTAGTCGGATCAGGGACGCCCCGTATAGCAATCAGCCCCAGCATTTT. It yields the protein CASSRIRDAPYSNQPQHF. J is TRBJ1-5 and V is TRBV19; TRBD1 might be the D (5 bases). Germline V CDR1 and CDR2: LNHDA, SQIVND (reference sequence). Trimming removed 5 bases from V and 0 bases from J, with 20 bases in between. The CDR3 runs to 18 residues.

The chain is built from TRBV27 and TRBJ1-1, with TRBD1 as a possible D gene (5 bases). This CDR3 is built from 15 residues. V gave up 7 bases and J gave up 5 bases, with 20 bases separating them. Germline CDR1 MNHEY, CDR2 SMNVEV (reference sequence). CDR3 residues: CASTPGGRGRTEAFF. The DNA for the CDR3 is TGTGCCAGCACCCCGGGGGGAAGGGGAAGGACTGAAGCTTTCTTT.

The rearrangement uses TRBV6-1 and TRBJ2-7; tentatively, D is TRBD1 or TRBD2 (5 bases each). The length of the CDR3 is 14 residues. Germline V gene data show CDR1 as MNHNS and CDR2 as SASEGT. In nucleotides, the CDR3 is TGTGCTATCTCCCGAGGGGACGTTCCCTACGAGCAGTACTTC. Residues: CAISRGDVPYEQYF.

This chain links TRBV19 with TRBJ2-1; D perhaps matches TRBD2 (7 bases). With 6 bases removed from V and 8 bases from J, the gap between germline ends came to 26 bases. The CDR3 is 17 amino acids. Germline V gives CDR1 LNHDA, CDR2 SQIVND (reference sequence). The CDR3 loop reads CASSPRGAGVCLHEQFF. In DNA, the CDR3 is TGTGCCAGTAGCCCTCGGGGGGCAGGCGTATGTTTGCATGAGCAGTTCTTC.

The chain couples TRBV7-2 to TRBJ1-4; D ambiguous. The CDR3 length is 14 residues. The V end lost 5 bases, the J end lost 0 bases, and 7 bases lay between the germline ends. Germline V lookup: CDR1 SGHTA, CDR2 FQGNSA. The DNA of the CDR3 is TGTGCCAGCAGCCCCCAAACAACTAATGAAAAACTGTTTTTT. Its translation: CASSPQTTNEKLFF.

V and J are TRBV7-9 and TRBJ2-6; tentative D call: TRBD2 (5 bases). Trimming took 7 bases from V and 4 from J, leaving 26 bases between them. The germline V gene encodes CDR1 SEHNR and CDR2 FQNEAQ (reference sequence). CDR3 length: 19 amino acids. The CDR3 sequence: CASIPLGERGRSGANVLTF. In nucleotides, the CDR3 is TGTGCCAGCATCCCCCTCGGGGAGCGAGGACGGTCGGGGGCCAACGTCCTGACTTTC.